The clone carrying this TCR beta chain showed up just a few times. Per the germline V gene, CDR1 is SGHDT and CDR2 is YYEEEE. Trimming took 1 base from V and 9 from J, leaving 17 bases between them. The CDR3 runs to 16 residues. TCRdb ran MiXCR on the RT-PCR reads and lists one entry per CDR3 protein. The data contain about 680,000 distinct CDR3 sequences, 12% to 15% of them singletons. This sequence originates from a female donor in good health, serving as a healthy control. The gene calls are TRBV5-6 and TRBJ1-6; tentatively, D is TRBD1 (6 bases). Sequencing was done on a sample of memory CD4+ T cells from blood. The chain's CDR3 is CASSLLGQSRLSPLHF. The CDR3 DNA sequence: TGTGCCAGCAGCTTGTTAGGACAGTCCCGTCTTTCACCCCTCCACTTT.